The 2 T cell receptor beta chains listed next were all sequenced from one sample in a study of early T cells in non-severe SARS-CoV-2 infection. TCRdb independently ran MiXCR on the 5' RACE reads; one entry per CDR3 protein. The sample lists some 52,000 distinct CDR3 sequences; 8% were seen once. Material for sequencing was whole blood. The receptors were gathered from an adult who was a healthcare worker with PCR-confirmed SARS-CoV-2 infection or an uninfected control (not recorded which).

This clonotype came up many times. The chain couples TRBV20-1 to TRBJ1-5; no clear D. This CDR3 comprises 12 residues. Germline CDR1 is DFQATT and CDR2 is SNEGSKA (reference sequence). V lost 6 bases and J 5 bases, leaving 11 bases between the germline ends. The CDR3: CSALDNYQPQHF. The CDR3 DNA reads TGCAGTGCCCTCGACAATTATCAGCCCCAGCATTTT.

This clonotype has just a few counts. This chain's CDR3 is CASSLAVQGPDTQYF. The CDR3 bases are TGCGCCAGCAGCTTGGCCGTACAGGGACCAGATACGCAGTATTTT. The chain employs TRBV5-1 and TRBJ2-3; a weak D match, TRBD1 (6 bases). V was clipped by 0 bases and J by 4 bases, with 12 bases between them. This CDR3 spans 15 amino acids. Germline loops: CDR1 SGHRS, CDR2 YFSETQ.